The 18 T cell receptor beta chains in this list originate from one sample, sequenced in a study of vaccination and CD4 T cells after COVID-19. Described treatment: roughly 10-day PBMC culture with coronavirus spike peptide pools or control peptides (ViraFEST assay). Sequence data for DNA of cultured CD4+ T cells were generated by the Oncomine TCR Beta short-read assay. One entry per CDR3 protein results from TCRdb running MiXCR on the PCR reads. The data contain about 10,000 distinct CDR3 sequences, roughly 50% of them singletons. The antigens for these receptors are not known. Sequences were obtained from CD4+ T cells from blood, cultured in vitro. The receptor source for this set is a human donor who had recovered from COVID-19.

V usage is TRBV10-3 and J usage is TRBJ2-7; 9 nucleotides match TRBD1. This CDR3 is built from 14 residues. Germline values: CDR1 ENHRY, CDR2 SYGVKD. Trimming removed 7 bases from V and 3 bases from J; junction bases left unmatched: 7. The CDR3: CAINTGTGNYEQYF. For the CDR3, the DNA is TGTGCCATCAACACCGGGACAGGGAACTACGAGCAGTACTTC.

V usage is TRBV24-1 and J usage is TRBJ1-5; 10 bases are a match to TRBD1. V was clipped by 2 bases and J by 6 bases; unmatched bases: 6. The CDR3 sequence is 16 residues long. CDR1 and CDR2 from the germline V gene are KGHDR and SFDVKD. The CDR3 protein is CATSDSRQGAGQPQHF. CDR3 nucleotide sequence: TGTGCCACCAGTGATTCGAGACAGGGGGCGGGTCAGCCCCAGCATTTT.

V is TRBV27 and J is TRBJ1-1; unclear D gene. The CDR3 length is 12 residues. Germline loops: CDR1 MNHEY, CDR2 SMNVEV (reference sequence). V was trimmed by 1 base and J by 9 bases, leaving 9 bases between them. Written as DNA, the CDR3 is TGTGCCAGCAGTTTATTGTCCGGCCAAGCTTTCTTT. Protein sequence: CASSLLSGQAFF.

This clonotype was seen a handful of times. This chain joins TRBV7-9 and TRBJ1-6, with D tentatively TRBD1 (5 bases). Germline V gene lookup returns CDR1 SEHNR and CDR2 FQNEAQ (reference sequence). Trimming removed 1 base from V and 7 bases from J, with 11 bases in between. The CDR3 length is 15 residues. The CDR3 nucleotides read TGTGCCAGCAGCTTAGTGGCAGGGCCCAATTCACCCCTCCACTTT. Translation: CASSLVAGPNSPLHF.

J is TRBJ1-4 and V is TRBV4-3; D perhaps matches TRBD1 (5 bases). The CDR3 consists of 16 residues. Germline assignment: CDR1 LGHNA and CDR2 YSLEER. Trimming left V 8 bases short and J 0 bases short, with 16 bases between. This CDR3 is CASSPWGVATNEKLFF. The CDR3 DNA sequence: TGCGCCAGCTCACCCTGGGGGGTTGCAACTAATGAAAAACTGTTTTTT.

In its sample, this clonotype was seen a few times. The genes are TRBV6-5 and TRBJ1-2, with unresolved D. Germline lookup yields CDR1 MNHEY and CDR2 SVGAGI. The CDR3 loop spans 12 amino acids. Trimming left V 2 bases short and J 3 bases short, with 4 bases between. The CDR3 loop is CASSYEDYGYTF. The CDR3 nucleotides read TGTGCCAGCAGTTACGAGGACTATGGCTACACCTTC.

This rearrangement joins TRBV9 to TRBJ2-7; 8 bases map to TRBD1. Germline trimming cut 4 bases from V and 7 bases from J; bases unmatched to any gene: 13. In germline, CDR1 is SGDLS, CDR2 YYNGEE. CDR3 size: 15 residues. Here the CDR3 reads CASSPSGQGAREQYF. The CDR3 DNA reads TGTGCCAGCAGCCCCTCGGGGCAGGGGGCGCGGGAGCAGTACTTC.

This clonotype has only a few counts. J is TRBJ2-3 and V is TRBV28, with 8 bases lining up with TRBD2. Unmatched junction bases numbered 8, after V lost 3 bases and J lost 3 bases. Germline CDR1 is MDHEN and CDR2 is SYDVKM. This CDR3 is 16 amino acids long. CDR3 loop: CASSLAPGTRTDTQYF. CDR3 nucleotide sequence: TGTGCCAGCAGTTTGGCGCCCGGGACTAGAACAGATACGCAGTATTTT. Full variable domain (rest looked up from reference TRBV28 and TRBJ2-3): DVKVTQSSRYLVKRTGEKVFLECVQDMDHENMFWYRQDPGLGLRLIYFSYDVKMKEKGDIPEGYSVSREKKERFSLILESASTNQTSMYLCASSLAPGTRTDTQYFGPGTRLTVL.

The genes are TRBV25-1 and TRBJ2-2; 15 positions agree with TRBD2. The CDR3 covers 17 residues. The trim removed 6 bases at V and 5 bases at J, leaving 7 bases unmatched. The germline V gene encodes CDR1 MGHDK and CDR2 SYGVNS. CDR3 sequence (DNA): TGTGCCAGCAGGGGACTAGCGGGGGGCGTGGGGACCGGGGAGCTGTTTTTT. Its translation is CASRGLAGGVGTGELFF.

This clonotype was seen a few times. The chain has TRBV11-2 and TRBJ1-6, with 7 bases fitting TRBD1. With 1 base clipped from V and 9 bases from J, the junction kept 6 bases outside the gene matches. This CDR3 is built from 15 residues. Germline CDR1 SGHAT, CDR2 FQNNGV. The CDR3 region is CASSLGQGGASPLHF. CDR3 coding DNA: TGTGCCAGCAGCTTAGGACAGGGTGGGGCTTCACCCCTCCACTTT.

The chain employs TRBV6-5 and TRBJ1-5; tentatively, D is TRBD1 (6 bases). CDR1 MNHEY and CDR2 SVGAGI come from the germline V gene. V shed 4 bases and J shed 2 bases, with 12 bases lying between them. CDR3 length equals 15 residues. CDR3 coding DNA: TGTGCCAGCAGTTTTCTACAGGGAGGCAATCAGCCCCAGCATTTT. Translation gives CASSFLQGGNQPQHF.

The V gene is TRBV5-6, the J gene TRBJ2-6, with 9 bases aligning to TRBD1. V shed 4 bases and J 0 bases; nucleotides not matched to a gene: 5. Germline V gives CDR1 SGHDT, CDR2 YYEEEE. The CDR3 runs 17 residues. The CDR3 reads CASSGTGRRSGANVLTF. CDR3 DNA sequence: TGTGCCAGCAGCGGGACAGGGAGGCGCTCTGGGGCCAACGTCCTGACTTTC.

The V and J genes are TRBV20-1 and TRBJ2-2, with a tentative D call TRBD2 (5 bases). In germline, CDR1 is DFQATT, CDR2 SNEGSKA (reference sequence). Trimming pared 7 bases from V and 4 bases from J, leaving 16 bases between. The CDR3 consists of 14 residues. The CDR3 sequence is CSGTRARGTGELFF. The CDR3 nucleotides are TGCAGTGGGACGCGGGCTCGCGGCACCGGGGAGCTGTTTTTT.

The chain has TRBV28 and TRBJ2-3, with 7 bases lining up with TRBD1. This CDR3 is built from 13 residues. V gave up 10 bases and J gave up 9 bases; unmatched junction bases: 13. Germline CDR1 MDHEN, CDR2 SYDVKM. The DNA for the CDR3 is TGTGCCACCATAGAGGACAGGCGAGAAACGCAGTATTTT. Its protein product is CATIEDRRETQYF.

The chain has TRBV24-1 and TRBJ1-4; a weak D match, TRBD1 (6 bases). CDR1 is KGHDR, CDR2 SFDVKD, per germline. CDR3 size: 14 residues. Trimming took off 3 bases at V and 8 bases at J, with 12 bases between the two ends. As DNA, the CDR3 is TGTGCCACCAGTGATGACAGGACACGGGAAAAACTGTTTTTT. It specifies CATSDDRTREKLFF.

The chain carries TRBV2 and TRBJ1-5; the match to TRBD1 covers 8 bases. Germline V gene lookup returns CDR1 SNHLY and CDR2 FYNNEI. The CDR3 loop spans 14 amino acids. J lost 1 base, V lost 8 bases, and 4 bases had no gene match. The CDR3 region has the DNA TGTGCCAGCTCGGGACAGGAGAGCAATCAGCCCCAGCATTTT. Residues: CASSGQESNQPQHF.

This chain connects TRBV6-5 to TRBJ2-1, with a tentative D call TRBD2 (6 bases). CDR1 is MNHEY and CDR2 is SVGAGI in the germline V gene. The length of the CDR3 is 15 residues. The V and J ends lost 0 bases and 9 bases respectively, with 15 bases between them. CDR3 coding DNA: TGTGCCAGCAGTTACTCGGGGACTTCGGGGGTTGAGCAGTTCTTC. Protein product: CASSYSGTSGVEQFF.

This chain uses TRBV7-9 with TRBJ2-2; D is ambiguous. Germline V gene data show CDR1 as SEHNR and CDR2 as FQNEAQ (reference sequence). Trimming took off 2 bases at V and 4 bases at J, with 11 bases between the two ends. The CDR3 runs to 15 residues. The CDR3 coding sequence is TGTGCCAGCAGCTTACGTGAGAGCTTCACCGGGGAGCTGTTTTTT. Amino acid sequence: CASSLRESFTGELFF.